The clone carrying this TCR beta chain was seen repeatedly, ten times or more. The time point denotes: newly diagnosed GD, antithyroid drugs for less than 3 months. PBMC RNA served as the TCR library source. V was cut by 5 bases and J by 2 bases, with 10 bases left in between. The germline V gene encodes CDR1 MRHNA and CDR2 SNTAGT. The CDR3 runs to 13 residues. The data were taken from a study of regulatory T cells in long-lasting Graves disease. Study background: The study enrolled newly diagnosed Graves' patients on antithyroid drugs under 3 months.

Investigators prepared the TCR beta libraries by applying iRepertoire HTBI primers and Arm-PCR of CDR3 regions. TCRdb used MiXCR to reprocess the multiplex PCR reads, holding one entry per CDR3 protein. The sample contains a few hundred thousand distinct CDR3 sequences, roughly 17% of which appear only once. These data were also filed under a second study, of T cells in Graves' hyperthyroidism and ophthalmopathy. From that second work: Patients were aged 18 to 65, had disease duration under 2 months, and had newly diagnosed hyperthyroidism. Blood also carried most thyroid clonotypes expanded above 0.001.

The clonotype originates from a woman aged 18-30 years with Graves disease. The rearrangement uses TRBV6-4 and TRBJ2-7, with TRBD2 as a possible D gene (5 bases). The sequences come from peripheral blood mononuclear cells (PBMCs), collected at new diagnosis, from a patient treated with antithyroid drugs. CDR3 coding DNA: TGTGCCAGCAGTTACGGGGAGACCTACGAGCAGTACTTC. Residues: CASSYGETYEQYF.